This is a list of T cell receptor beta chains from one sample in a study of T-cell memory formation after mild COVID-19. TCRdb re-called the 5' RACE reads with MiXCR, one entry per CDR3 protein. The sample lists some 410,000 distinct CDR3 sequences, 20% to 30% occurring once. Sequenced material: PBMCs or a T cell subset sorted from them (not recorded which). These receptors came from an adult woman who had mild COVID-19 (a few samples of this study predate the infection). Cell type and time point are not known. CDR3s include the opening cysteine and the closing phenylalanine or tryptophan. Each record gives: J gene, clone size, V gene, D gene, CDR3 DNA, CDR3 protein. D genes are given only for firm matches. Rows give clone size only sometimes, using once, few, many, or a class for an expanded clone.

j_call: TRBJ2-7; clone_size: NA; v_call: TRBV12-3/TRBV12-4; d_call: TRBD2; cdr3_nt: TGTGCCAGCAGTTTCCTCGGGAGGACGTACTTC; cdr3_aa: CASSFLGRTYF
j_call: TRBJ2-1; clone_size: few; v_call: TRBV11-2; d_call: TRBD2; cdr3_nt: TGTGCCAGCAGCTCCTTAGGGCTAGCGGGAAACAATGAGCAGTTCTTC; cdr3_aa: CASSSLGLAGNNEQFF
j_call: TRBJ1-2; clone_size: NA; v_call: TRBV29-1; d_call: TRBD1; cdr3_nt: TGCAGCGTGGTGGACAGGAATAACTATGGCTACACCTTC; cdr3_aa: CSVVDRNNYGYTF
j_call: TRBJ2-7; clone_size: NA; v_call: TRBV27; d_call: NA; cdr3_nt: TGTGCCAGCAGTTGGAGGAGCTCCTACGAGCAGTACTTC; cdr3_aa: CASSWRSSYEQYF
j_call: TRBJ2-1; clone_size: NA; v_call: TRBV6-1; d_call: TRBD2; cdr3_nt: TGTGCCAGCAGTGACCTAGCGGGAATGGTAGGTGAGCAGTTCTTC; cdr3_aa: CASSDLAGMVGEQFF
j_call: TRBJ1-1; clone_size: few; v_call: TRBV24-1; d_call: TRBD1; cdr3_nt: TGTGCCACCAGTGTCGCAGGGGGCGGGGCTTTCTTT; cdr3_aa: CATSVAGGGAFF
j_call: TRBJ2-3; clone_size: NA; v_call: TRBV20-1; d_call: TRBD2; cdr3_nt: TGCAGTGCTAGGCGAGGTAGCGGGAGTACAGATACGCAGTATTTT; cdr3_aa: CSARRGSGSTDTQYF
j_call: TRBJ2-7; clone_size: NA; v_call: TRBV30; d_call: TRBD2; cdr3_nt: TGTGCCTGGAGTGGAGTAGCGGGAGCGTACTTC; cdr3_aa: CAWSGVAGAYF
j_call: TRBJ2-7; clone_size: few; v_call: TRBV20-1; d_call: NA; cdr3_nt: TGCAGTGCTACGGGCCAAACCGGCGAGCAGTACTTC; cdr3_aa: CSATGQTGEQYF
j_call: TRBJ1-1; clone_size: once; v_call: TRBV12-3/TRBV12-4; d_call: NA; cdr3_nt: TGTGCCTCCGACATAGGGGGTACTGAAGCTTTCTTT; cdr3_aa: CASDIGGTEAFF
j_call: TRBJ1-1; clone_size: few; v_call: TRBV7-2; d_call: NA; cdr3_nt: TGTGCCAGCAGCTTAGACGGCGGGGCCAACACTGAAGCTTTCTTT; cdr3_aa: CASSLDGGANTEAFF
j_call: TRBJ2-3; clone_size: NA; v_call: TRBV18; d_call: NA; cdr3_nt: TGTGCCAGCTCACCCCTGTCACCGCTCTCGAGCACAGATACGCAGTATTTT; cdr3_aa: CASSPLSPLSSTDTQYF
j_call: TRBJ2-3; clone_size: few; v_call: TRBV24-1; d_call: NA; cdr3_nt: TGTGCCACCATGGGGAAGGACAACACAGATACGCAGTATTTT; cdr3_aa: CATMGKDNTDTQYF
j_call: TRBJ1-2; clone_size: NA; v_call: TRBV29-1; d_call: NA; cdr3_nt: TGCAGCGTTCTAGACACCGATTATGGCTACACCTTC; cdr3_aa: CSVLDTDYGYTF
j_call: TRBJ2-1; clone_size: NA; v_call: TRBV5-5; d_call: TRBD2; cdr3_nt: TGTGCCAGCAGCTTGGATCCGGGACTAGTCTCCAATGAGCAGTTCTTC; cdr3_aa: CASSLDPGLVSNEQFF
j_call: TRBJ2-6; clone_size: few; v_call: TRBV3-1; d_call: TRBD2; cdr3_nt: TGTGCCAGCAGCCCCGGGACTAGCATCGTCCTGACTTTC; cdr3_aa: CASSPGTSIVLTF
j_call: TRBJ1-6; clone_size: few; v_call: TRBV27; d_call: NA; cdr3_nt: TGTGCCCGGGGTTATAATTCACCCCTCCACTTT; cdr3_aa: CARGYNSPLHF
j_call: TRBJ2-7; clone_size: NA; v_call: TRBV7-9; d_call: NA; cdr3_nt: TGTGCCAGCCAACTTCACTACGAGCAGTACTTC; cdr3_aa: CASQLHYEQYF
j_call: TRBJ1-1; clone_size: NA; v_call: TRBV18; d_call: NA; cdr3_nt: TGTGCCAGCTCCCAACTTCCATTTGCTGAAGCTTTCTTT; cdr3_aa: CASSQLPFAEAFF
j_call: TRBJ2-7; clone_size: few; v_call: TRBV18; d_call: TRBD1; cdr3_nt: TGTGCCAGCTCTTCCACGGGACAGCCTTACGAGCAGTACTTC; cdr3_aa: CASSSTGQPYEQYF
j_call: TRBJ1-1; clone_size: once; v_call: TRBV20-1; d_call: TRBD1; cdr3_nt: TGCAGTGCTCCAAGGACAGGGATGAACACTGAAGCTTTCTTT; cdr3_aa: CSAPRTGMNTEAFF
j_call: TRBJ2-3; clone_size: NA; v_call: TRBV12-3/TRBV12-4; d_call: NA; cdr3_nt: TGTGCCAGCAGTTTAGTGGGGCCCACAGATACGCAGTATTTT; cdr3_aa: CASSLVGPTDTQYF
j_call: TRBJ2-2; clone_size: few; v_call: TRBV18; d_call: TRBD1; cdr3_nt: TGTGCCAGCTCACAATCGGCCAGGGGGCACGCCGGGGAGCTGTTTTTT; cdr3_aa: CASSQSARGHAGELFF
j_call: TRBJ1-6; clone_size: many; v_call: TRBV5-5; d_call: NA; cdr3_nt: TGTGCCAGCAGCTCGCGGACAGTAGATAATTCACCCCTCCACTTT; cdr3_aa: CASSSRTVDNSPLHF
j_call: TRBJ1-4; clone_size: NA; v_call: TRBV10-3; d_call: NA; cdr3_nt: TGTGCCATCAGTGAAGGGTTCGGGGAAAAACTGTTTTTT; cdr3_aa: CAISEGFGEKLFF
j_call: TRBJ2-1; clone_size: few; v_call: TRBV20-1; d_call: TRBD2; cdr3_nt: TGCAGTGCTCAAAGGGAGGGCCTCGGAGGAGAGCAGTTCTTC; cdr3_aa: CSAQREGLGGEQFF
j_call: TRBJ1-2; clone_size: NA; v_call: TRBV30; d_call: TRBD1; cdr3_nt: TGTGCCTGGATGGTGGACAGGGGGTATGGCTACACCTTC; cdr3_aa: CAWMVDRGYGYTF
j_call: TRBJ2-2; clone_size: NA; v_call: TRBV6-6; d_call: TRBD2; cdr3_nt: TGTGCCAGCAGTTACGGGGGGGACACCGGGGAGCTGTTTTTT; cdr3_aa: CASSYGGDTGELFF
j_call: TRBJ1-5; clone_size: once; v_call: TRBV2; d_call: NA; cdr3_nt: TGTGCCAGCAGTGAAATGGCAGGGAATCAGCGCCAGCATTTT; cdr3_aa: CASSEMAGNQRQHF
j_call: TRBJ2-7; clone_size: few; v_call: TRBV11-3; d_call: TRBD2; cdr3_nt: TGTGCCAGCAGCTTAGTTGGCGGACTAGCGGGCGGCTACGAGCAGTACTTC; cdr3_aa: CASSLVGGLAGGYEQYF
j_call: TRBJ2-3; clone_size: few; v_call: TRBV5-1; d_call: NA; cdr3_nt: TGCGCCAGCAGCTTGGCAGTACCGGGGGATACGCAGTATTTT; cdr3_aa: CASSLAVPGDTQYF
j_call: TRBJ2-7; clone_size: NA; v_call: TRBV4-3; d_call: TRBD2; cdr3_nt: TGCGCCAGCAGCCAAGAAGCGGGGTTACAGGCCGAGCAGTACTTC; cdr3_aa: CASSQEAGLQAEQYF
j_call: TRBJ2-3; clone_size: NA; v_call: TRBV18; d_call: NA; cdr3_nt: TGTGCCAGCTCCCCCCTCCGGGGCACAGATACGCAGTATTTT; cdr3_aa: CASSPLRGTDTQYF
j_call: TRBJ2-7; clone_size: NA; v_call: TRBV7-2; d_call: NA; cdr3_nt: TGTGCCAGCAGCTTCCGGACCCTTTCCTACGAGCAGTACTTC; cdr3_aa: CASSFRTLSYEQYF
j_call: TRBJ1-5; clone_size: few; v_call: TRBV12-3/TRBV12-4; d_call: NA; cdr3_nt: TGTGCCAGCACCCGGGGGGACCAGCCCCAGCATTTT; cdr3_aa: CASTRGDQPQHF
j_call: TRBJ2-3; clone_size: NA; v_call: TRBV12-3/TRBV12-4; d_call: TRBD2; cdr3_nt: TGTGCCAGCAGTTTGGGAGGGCCTGTTGGCACAGATACGCAGTATTTT; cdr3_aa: CASSLGGPVGTDTQYF
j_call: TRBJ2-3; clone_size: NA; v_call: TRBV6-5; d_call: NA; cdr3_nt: TGTGCCAGCAGGCGACTAGGGGTCGATACGCAGTATTTT; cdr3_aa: CASRRLGVDTQYF